Included here is one TCR beta chain sequence, with context. Antigen: not known. This sample was taken from a study of shared clonotypes between healthy human individuals. Study results and caveats: Rarefaction indicated that sorted-subset sequencing remained incomplete although depth was large.

In the naive CD8 group, cells lacked CD45RO and were positively selected for CCR7, so terminally differentiated effector memory CD45RA+ cells were left out. Measured with immunoSEQ multiplex PCR; TCRdb has only the in-frame clones, and not every one. The sample holds about 820,000 clones; around 93% are singletons and the top ten take approximately 25%. CDR3 length equals 16 residues. From germline, CDR1 is ENHRY and CDR2 SYGVKD. V shed 6 bases and J 4 bases; nucleotides not matched to a gene: 13. The sequencing sample was made of naive CD8+ T cells sorted from blood. The chain carries TRBV10-3 and TRBJ1-1, with TRBD1 matching 8 bases. This TCR was sampled from a man aged 25-40 years in good health. The CDR3 is CAISITYTGGSTEAFF. CDR3 sequence (DNA): TGTGCCATCAGCATCACGTATACAGGGGGTAGCACTGAAGCTTTCTTT.